This TCR beta chain is drawn from a study of spatial heterogeneity in lung cancer. Via MiXCR, TCRdb re-called the 5' RACE reads, giving one row per CDR3 protein. The table lists tens of thousands of distinct CDR3 sequences, approximately 14% of them singletons, with around 56% in the top ten. Time point described: sample taken at primary tumor resection. This receptor was obtained from a male donor with early-stage non-small cell lung cancer. The starting material was PBMCs, obtained at surgery.

The CDR3 nucleotides are TGTGCCAGCAGTTACCGATTCCCCAATCAGCCCCAGCATTTT. Amino acid sequence: CASSYRFPNQPQHF. The chain joins TRBV6-5 to TRBJ1-5; D is unclear. The CDR3 totals 14 residues. Per the germline V gene, CDR1 is MNHEY and CDR2 is SVGAGI. With 2 bases removed from V and 3 bases from J, the gap between germline ends came to 8 bases.